The clone carrying this T cell receptor (beta chain) was seen many times. No antigen is known for it. Trimming removed 8 bases from V and 10 bases from J; junction bases left unmatched: 16. The CDR3 spans 17 residues. The data originate from a study of beta chain features in type 1 diabetes. Study-wide background: No patient-donor differences in age, gender, total cells or subset yield. Notes on the study in general: In the patient group, naive, central memory and Treg TCRB repertoires seemed more alike than in the healthy donor group.

CD4+ naive, central memory, regulatory and stem cell-like memory cells were sorted via CD45RO/CCR7/CD25/CD127/CD95/CD27. Reverse transcribing all isolated RNA meant expressed TCRB transcripts were sequenced. Generated by immunoSEQ multiplex PCR, the TCRdb table keeps only in-frame clones and is missing some. The table shows 130,000 to 150,000 clones, with roughly 7.2% occurring only once. The sample consisted of central memory CD4+ T cells from blood. This rearrangement joins TRBV23-1 to TRBJ2-1; TRBD2 matches at 14 bases. TRBV23-1 is given ORF status, its function remaining uncertain. The TCR originated in a woman under 40 in good health. The DNA of the CDR3 is TGCGCCAGCCGTGGGGGGACTAGCGGGAGAGGGAGGGCGGAGCAGTTCTTC. It specifies CASRGGTSGRGRAEQFF.